Listed here are 28 T cell receptor beta chains from one sample, sequenced in a study of breast tumors, draining lymph nodes, adjacent tissues (dated by TCRdb to 2016 to 2018). Lymph node samples came from the axillary draining lymph nodes of breast cancer patients. Preparation of the library involved multiplex PCR. TCRdb shows the sequencer as Illumina HiSeq 2000. TCRdb trimmed the raw reads at Q25, called clones with MiXCR and kept productive beta chains. Here each entry gathers all rows of one CDR3 protein and keeps the most common genes and DNA. Counted in this sample were 150,000 to 200,000 distinct CDR3 sequences; roughly 30% of them appeared once. The biggest ten clones account for over 3.5% of the sample. Sequencing was carried out using axillary lymph node tissue. The receptors stem from a female donor with breast cancer. Some clones in this sample may be carry-over from other donors' samples.

J is TRBJ2-1 and V is TRBV7-2, with D unclear. Germline assignment: CDR1 SGHTA and CDR2 FQGNSA. The length of the CDR3 is 15 residues. V lost 2 bases and J lost 0, with 8 bases in between. The CDR3 nucleotides are TGTGCCAGCAGCTTAAGAATTAACTCCTACAATGAGCAGTTCTTC. Encoded protein: CASSLRINSYNEQFF.

A remark on this clonotype: Compared with germline, one end of the junction differs, possibly owing to a read error. The gene calls are TRBV2 and TRBJ1-1; no firm D call. Germline V gene sequence: CDR1 SNHLY, CDR2 FYNNEI. CDR3 length: 14 residues. CDR3 sequence: CVSSVKDSNTEAFF. The CDR3, as DNA: TGTGTCAGCAGTGTCAAAGACTCGAACACTGAAGCTTTCTTT.

This clonotype was seen many times. V and J are TRBV7-9 and TRBJ2-1; D is unclear. This CDR3 is 14 amino acids long. Trimming took 3 bases from V and 1 from J, leaving 7 bases between them. Germline CDR1 is SEHNR and CDR2 is FQNEAQ (reference sequence). The CDR3 bases are TGTGCCAGCAGCTTCGGAGCGTCCTACAATGAGCAGTTCTTC. Its translation is CASSFGASYNEQFF. Drawing the rest from reference TRBV7-9 and TRBJ2-1, the complete variable domain is DTGVSQNPRHKITKRGQNVTFRCDPISEHNRLYWYRQTLGQGPEFLTYFQNEAQLEKSRLLSDRFSAERPKGSFSTLEIQRTEQGDSAMYLCASSFGASYNEQFFGPGTRLTVL.

V is TRBV2 and J is TRBJ2-5; TRBD2 is a possible D gene (6 bases). The V and J ends lost 6 bases and 2 bases respectively, with 7 bases between them. There are 12 residues in the CDR3. In germline, CDR1 is SNHLY, CDR2 FYNNEI. The CDR3 DNA follows: TGTGCCAGCAGGGGGGGACAAGAGACCCAGTACTTC. This translates into CASRGGQETQYF.

There are many counts of this clonotype. V and J are TRBV7-9 and TRBJ2-1, with 7 bases fitting TRBD2. This CDR3 region has 17 residues. V trimming: 2 bases; J trimming: 1 base; junction bases outside the gene matches: 8. Germline CDR1 SEHNR, CDR2 FQNEAQ (reference sequence). The CDR3 nucleotides read TGTGCCAGCAGCTTAAGCACGGCGGGAGTATCCTACAATGAGCAGTTCTTC. This sequence encodes CASSLSTAGVSYNEQFF.

This clonotype was seen at least ten times. The V and J genes are TRBV5-1 and TRBJ2-2; TRBD2 agrees at 10 bases. V lost 2 bases, J lost 3 bases, and 7 bases stayed unmatched. This CDR3 has 17 amino acids. From germline, CDR1 is SGHRS and CDR2 YFSETQ. CDR3 amino acids: CASSLDLAGGYTGELFF. The CDR3 DNA sequence: TGCGCCAGCAGCTTAGACTTAGCGGGGGGCTACACCGGGGAGCTGTTTTTT.

In regard to this clonotype: A much larger clone differs by one base, so this may be a read error. The V gene is TRBV6-6, the J gene TRBJ2-1; 10 bases are a match to TRBD2. This CDR3 has 16 amino acids. Germline CDR1 reads MNHNY; CDR2 reads SVGAGI (reference sequence). The CDR3 nucleotides are TGTGCCAGCAGTTCCGCTAGCGGGAGCTCCTACAATGAGCGGTTCTTC. Translation: CASSSASGSSYNERFF.

This clonotype occurred a few times. The rearrangement uses TRBV6-1 and TRBJ2-1; D is undetermined. Trimming stripped 1 base from V and 7 bases from J, with 11 bases between. The CDR3 has 14 amino acids. CDR1 is MNHNS and CDR2 is SASEGT in the germline V gene. The CDR3 nucleotides read TGTGCCAGCAGTGAAGACCGGGCGCCGAATGAGCAGTTCTTC. It encodes CASSEDRAPNEQFF.

The chain couples TRBV5-1 to TRBJ1-1, with a weak D call TRBD1 (6 bases). This CDR3 is 14 amino acids long. Trimming stripped 6 bases from V and 1 base from J, with 13 bases between. CDR1 is SGHRS, CDR2 YFSETQ, per germline. Here the CDR3 reads CASTTGTKNTEAFF. The CDR3 DNA reads as TGCGCCAGCACCACAGGGACAAAGAACACTGAAGCTTTCTTT.

As concerns this clonotype: This sequence may be a read error, since a much larger clone differs from it by one base. Since the CDR3 does not end with the conserved phenylalanine or tryptophan, this likely comes from a read error. The rearrangement joins TRBV9 to TRBJ2-5; unclear D gene. Germline CDR1 reads SGDLS; CDR2 reads YYNGEE. CDR3 length: 13 residues. V was trimmed by 2 bases and J by 5 bases, leaving 10 bases between them. The CDR3 spells CASSVKPSETQYS. The CDR3 DNA follows: TGTGCCAGCAGCGTTAAACCTTCTGAGACCCAGTACTCC.

This clonotype was seen a few times. A much larger clone is a single base away; this may be a read error. The chain recombines TRBV9 with TRBJ2-7; possibly TRBD1 or TRBD2 for D (5 bases each). CDR1 and CDR2 from the germline V gene are SGDLS and YYNGEE. This CDR3 region has 15 residues. The CDR3 loop is CASSPQSGPSYEPYF. The CDR3 DNA follows: TGTGCCAGCAGCCCCCAGTCGGGACCTTCCTACGAGCCGTACTTC.

To note about this clonotype: Being one base from a much bigger clone, this may be a read error. V is TRBV6-6 and J is TRBJ1-4; a possible D gene is TRBD1 (6 bases). CDR1 and CDR2 from the germline V gene are MNHNY and SVGAGI (reference sequence). Trimming removed 5 bases from V and 2 bases from J, with 12 bases in between. The CDR3 covers 15 residues. The DNA for the CDR3 is TGTGCCAGCAGTCACAACAGGGTTACTAATGAAAAACTGTTTTTT. It codes for CASSHNRVTNEKLFF.

This clonotype was picked up many times. The chain has TRBV9 and TRBJ2-1; D unclear. Trimming took 1 base from V and 8 from J, leaving 7 bases between them. The CDR3 runs 12 residues. Germline V gives CDR1 SGDLS, CDR2 YYNGEE. CDR3 sequence (DNA): TGTGCCAGCAGCGTATCCCCGTATGAGCAGTTCTTC. Translation: CASSVSPYEQFF.

This clonotype occurred many times. The J gene is TRBJ2-1, the V gene TRBV10-3; 8 positions agree with TRBD2. This CDR3 is built from 16 residues. Looked up from germline, CDR1 is ENHRY and CDR2 is SYGVKD. Trimming took 2 bases from V and 2 from J; bases not matched to a gene: 5. CDR3 amino acids: CAISEGDSGAYNEQFF. As DNA, the CDR3 is TGTGCCATCAGTGAGGGCGATAGCGGGGCCTACAATGAGCAGTTCTTC.

Of note for this clonotype: An end of the junction does not agree with germline; a read error may underlie this. The J gene is TRBJ2-1, the V gene TRBV11-2, with 10 positions matching TRBD2. This CDR3 comprises 20 residues. CDR1 SGHAT and CDR2 FQNNGV come from the germline V gene. CDR3 nucleotide sequence: TGTGCCAGCAGCTTAGAATGGCTAGCGGGGGTTCCGAGCTCCTACAATGGGCAGTTCTTC. Its protein product is CASSLEWLAGVPSSYNGQFF.

This clonotype has just a few counts. Since a much larger clone is just one base distant, this may be a read error. Because the CDR3 is missing its conserved closing phenylalanine or tryptophan, this is likely a read error. The chain combines TRBV29-1 with TRBJ1-2; 11 bases are a match to TRBD1. The CDR3 spans 12 residues. Looked up from germline, CDR1 is SQVTM and CDR2 is ANQGSEA. Trimming removed 6 bases from V and 6 bases from J; junction bases left unmatched: 3. CDR3 coding DNA: TGCAGCGTAGGACAGGGGGCAGATGGCTACACCCTC. This codes for CSVGQGADGYTL.

This clonotype was recorded at least ten times. The chain uses TRBV7-2 and TRBJ2-1, with D perhaps matching TRBD1 or TRBD2 (5 bases each). Germline lookup yields CDR1 SGHTA and CDR2 FQGNSA. V lost 3 bases and J 9 bases, leaving 15 bases between the germline ends. The CDR3 is made up of 14 amino acids. The DNA for the CDR3 is TGTGCCAGCAGCTTTTCGATCGGGGCTGCTGAGCAGTTCTTC. This sequence encodes CASSFSIGAAEQFF.

This clonotype was seen at least ten times. The rearrangement links TRBV11-1 to TRBJ2-3, with a weak D call TRBD1 (6 bases). In germline, CDR1 is SGHAT, CDR2 FQDESV (reference sequence). The CDR3 is 14 amino acids. V lost 9 bases and J lost 0, with 13 bases in between. DNA of the CDR3: TGTGCCAGTACCAATACAGGGAGCACAGATACGCAGTATTTT. This sequence encodes CASTNTGSTDTQYF.

The V and J genes are TRBV27 and TRBJ1-2; perhaps TRBD1 as D (6 bases). The CDR3 has 15 residues. The germline V and J ends were trimmed by 3 bases and 2 bases, with 13 bases remaining between them. Per germline, CDR1 MNHEY and CDR2 SMNVEV (reference sequence). The CDR3 loop is CASSFLDRENYGYTF. Written as DNA, the CDR3 is TGTGCCAGCAGTTTCTTGGACAGAGAAAACTATGGCTACACCTTC.

This clonotype was detected once. Compared with germline, one end of the junction differs, possibly owing to a read error. The chain employs TRBV7-2 and TRBJ1-5, with a possible D match to TRBD1 (6 bases). CDR3 size: 15 residues. Germline V gene lookup returns CDR1 SGHTA and CDR2 FQGNSA. CDR3 in DNA: TGCGCCAGCAGCTACAGGGTTATGGGCAATCAGCCCCAGCATTTT. Translating it yields CASSYRVMGNQPQHF.

This clonotype was recorded many times. The chain links TRBV6-1 to TRBJ2-3; D uncertain. From germline, CDR1 is MNHNS and CDR2 SASEGT. Trimming took off 0 bases at V and 0 bases at J, with 13 bases between the two ends. The CDR3 covers 17 residues. Here the CDR3 DNA reads TGTGCCAGCAGTGAAGCTGCCTATCTCACTAGCACAGATACGCAGTATTTT. Translated: CASSEAAYLTSTDTQYF.

In this sample, this clonotype turned up many times. V and J are TRBV12-3 or TRBV12-4 and TRBJ2-3; 11 bases are a match to TRBD1. Germline trimming cut 7 bases from V and 5 bases from J; bases unmatched to any gene: 5. CDR3 size: 14 residues. The CDR3 DNA reads as TGTGCCAGCACCCGGACAGGGGGCGTAGATACGCAGTATTTT. Residues: CASTRTGGVDTQYF.

This clonotype was counted many times. The chain employs TRBV6-6 and TRBJ1-2; 9 nucleotides match TRBD1. CDR1 is MNHNY, CDR2 SVGAGI, per germline (reference sequence). The CDR3 runs to 16 residues. Trimming at V came to 5 bases and at J to 0 bases, leaving 7 bases not matched to a gene. The CDR3 here is CASSPTGTGPNYGYTF. As DNA, the CDR3 is TGTGCCAGCAGTCCTACTGGGACAGGGCCTAACTATGGCTACACCTTC.

The chain combines TRBV29-1 with TRBJ1-2; no reliable D call. This CDR3 has 14 residues. Per germline, CDR1 SQVTM and CDR2 ANQGSEA. Deletions cut 1 base from V and 10 bases from J, with 19 bases between. The CDR3 sequence is CSVEGTGKGEAYTF. DNA for the CDR3: TGCAGCGTTGAAGGGACGGGGAAGGGTGAGGCCTACACCTTC. Drawing the rest from reference TRBV29-1 and TRBJ1-2, the complete variable domain is SAVISQKPSRDICQRGTSLTIQCQVDSQVTMMFWYRQQPGQSLTLIATANQGSEATYESGFVIDKFPISRPNLTFSTLTVSNMSPEDSSIYLCSVEGTGKGEAYTFGSGTRLTVV.

This clonotype came up many times. This sequence joins TRBV4-2 and TRBJ2-5, with D perhaps matching TRBD2 (5 bases). Trimming removed 1 base at V and 4 bases at J, with 13 bases between. Per the germline V gene, CDR1 is LGHNA and CDR2 is YNFKEQ. The CDR3 length is 15 residues. CDR3 loop: CASSQASSGGETQYF. Written as DNA, the CDR3 is TGTGCCAGCAGCCAAGCCAGCTCCGGAGGAGAGACCCAGTACTTC.

At least ten counts were recorded for this clonotype. The rearrangement uses TRBV12-3 or TRBV12-4 and TRBJ2-5, with 8 bases fitting TRBD2. V dropped 6 bases and J dropped 5; count of bases not matched to a gene: 17. The CDR3 spans 17 residues. CDR3 residues: CASSGGASRVERETQYF. Here the CDR3 DNA reads TGTGCCAGCAGCGGGGGGGCCTCTCGGGTTGAGCGGGAGACCCAGTACTTC.

In its sample, this clonotype was seen many times. This rearrangement joins TRBV20-1 to TRBJ2-1, with D unclear. V dropped 5 bases and J dropped 0 bases, with 5 bases sitting between them. Germline V gene data show CDR1 as DFQATT and CDR2 as SNEGSKA (reference sequence). The CDR3 sequence is 12 residues long. CDR3 coding DNA: TGCAGTGCTTCTGGCTCCTACAATGAGCAGTTCTTC. Protein sequence: CSASGSYNEQFF.

This clonotype was counted many times. The chain uses TRBV7-3 and TRBJ1-2, with TRBD1 matching 11 bases. Trimming took 5 bases from V and 8 from J; bases not matched to a gene: 13. The CDR3 covers 16 residues. CDR1 is SGHTA and CDR2 is FQGTGA in the germline V gene. The CDR3 is CASSLGIGQGAEGYTF. In DNA form, the CDR3 reads TGTGCCAGCAGCCTTGGGATTGGACAGGGGGCAGAGGGCTACACCTTC.